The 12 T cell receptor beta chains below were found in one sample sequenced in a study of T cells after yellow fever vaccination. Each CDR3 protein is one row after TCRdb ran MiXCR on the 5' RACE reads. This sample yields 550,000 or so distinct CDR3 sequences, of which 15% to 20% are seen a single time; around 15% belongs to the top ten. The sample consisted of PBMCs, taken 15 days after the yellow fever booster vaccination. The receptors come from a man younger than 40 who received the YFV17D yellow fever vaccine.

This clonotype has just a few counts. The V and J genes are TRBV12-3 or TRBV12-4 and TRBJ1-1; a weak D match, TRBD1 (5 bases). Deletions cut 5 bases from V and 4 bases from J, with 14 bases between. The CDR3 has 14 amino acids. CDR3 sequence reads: CASSVGVRITEAFF. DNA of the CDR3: TGTGCCAGCAGTGTAGGGGTTCGAATCACTGAAGCTTTCTTT.

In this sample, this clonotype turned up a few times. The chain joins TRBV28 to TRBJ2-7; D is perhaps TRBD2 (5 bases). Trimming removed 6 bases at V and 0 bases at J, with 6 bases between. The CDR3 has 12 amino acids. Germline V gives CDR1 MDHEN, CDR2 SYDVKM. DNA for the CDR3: TGTGCCAGCAGGGACTTCTCCTACGAGCAGTACTTC. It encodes CASRDFSYEQYF.

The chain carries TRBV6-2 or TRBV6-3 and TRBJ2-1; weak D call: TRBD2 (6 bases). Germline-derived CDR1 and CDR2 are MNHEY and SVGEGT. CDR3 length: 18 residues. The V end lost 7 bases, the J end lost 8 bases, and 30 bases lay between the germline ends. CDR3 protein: CASILGRSGPAGAYEQFF. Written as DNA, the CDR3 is TGTGCCAGCATTCTAGGAAGAAGCGGGCCCGCCGGGGCTTATGAGCAGTTCTTC.

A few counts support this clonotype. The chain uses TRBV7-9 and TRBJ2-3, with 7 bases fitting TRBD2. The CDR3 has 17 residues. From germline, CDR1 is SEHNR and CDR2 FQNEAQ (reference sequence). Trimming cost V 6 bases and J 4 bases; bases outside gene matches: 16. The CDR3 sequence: CASRLWDYGPGADTQYF. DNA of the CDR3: TGTGCCAGCAGACTTTGGGACTATGGGCCAGGTGCAGATACGCAGTATTTT.

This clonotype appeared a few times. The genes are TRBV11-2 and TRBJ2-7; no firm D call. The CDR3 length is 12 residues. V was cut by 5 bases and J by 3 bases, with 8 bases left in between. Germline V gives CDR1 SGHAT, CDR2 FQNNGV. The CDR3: CASSNDLYEQYF. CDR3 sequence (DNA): TGTGCCAGCAGCAATGATCTCTACGAGCAGTACTTC.

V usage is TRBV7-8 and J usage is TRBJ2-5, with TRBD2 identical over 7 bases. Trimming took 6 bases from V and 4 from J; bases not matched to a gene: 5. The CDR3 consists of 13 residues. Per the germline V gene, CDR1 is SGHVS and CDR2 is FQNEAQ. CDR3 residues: CASRRAGSETQYF. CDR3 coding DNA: TGTGCCAGCAGGAGAGCGGGATCAGAGACCCAGTACTTC.

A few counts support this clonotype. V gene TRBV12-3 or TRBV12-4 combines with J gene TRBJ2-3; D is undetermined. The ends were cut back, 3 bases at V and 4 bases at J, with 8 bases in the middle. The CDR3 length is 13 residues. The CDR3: CASSFRAADTQYF. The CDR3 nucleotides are TGTGCCAGCAGTTTCCGGGCCGCAGATACGCAGTATTTT.

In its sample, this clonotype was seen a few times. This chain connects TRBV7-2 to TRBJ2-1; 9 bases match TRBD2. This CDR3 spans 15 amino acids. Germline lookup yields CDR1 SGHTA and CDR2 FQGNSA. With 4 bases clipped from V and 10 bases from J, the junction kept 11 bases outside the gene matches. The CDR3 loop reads CASSSPGLASSEQFF. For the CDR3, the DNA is TGTGCCAGCAGCTCCCCGGGACTAGCTTCTTCGGAGCAGTTCTTC.

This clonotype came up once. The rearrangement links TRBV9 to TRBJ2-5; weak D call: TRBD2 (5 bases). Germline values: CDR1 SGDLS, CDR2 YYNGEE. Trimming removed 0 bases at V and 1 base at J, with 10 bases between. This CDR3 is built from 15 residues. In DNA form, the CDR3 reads TGTGCCAGCAGCGTAGCTCCTAGCAGCCAAGAGACCCAGTACTTC. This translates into CASSVAPSSQETQYF.

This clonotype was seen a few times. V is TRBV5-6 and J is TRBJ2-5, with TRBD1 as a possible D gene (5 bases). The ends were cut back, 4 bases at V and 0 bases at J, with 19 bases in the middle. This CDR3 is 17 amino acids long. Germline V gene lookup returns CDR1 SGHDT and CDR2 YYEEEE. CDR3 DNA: TGTGCCAGCAGCCCTCAGGGCTGGGCCCCGTACCAAGAGACCCAGTACTTC. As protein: CASSPQGWAPYQETQYF.

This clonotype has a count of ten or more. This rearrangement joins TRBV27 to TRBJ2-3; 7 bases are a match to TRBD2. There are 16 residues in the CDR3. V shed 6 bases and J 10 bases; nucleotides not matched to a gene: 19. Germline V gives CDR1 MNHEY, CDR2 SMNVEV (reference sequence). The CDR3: CASRRVAGAGVGAQYF. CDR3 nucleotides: TGTGCCAGCAGACGCGTTGCGGGAGCCGGGGTTGGGGCGCAGTATTTT.

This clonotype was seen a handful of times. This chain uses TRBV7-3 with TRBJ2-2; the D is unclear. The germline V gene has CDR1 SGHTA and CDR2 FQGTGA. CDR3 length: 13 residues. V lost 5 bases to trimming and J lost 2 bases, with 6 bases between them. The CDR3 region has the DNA TGTGCCAGCAGCGCCGACAACACCGGGGAGCTGTTTTTT. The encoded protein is CASSADNTGELFF.